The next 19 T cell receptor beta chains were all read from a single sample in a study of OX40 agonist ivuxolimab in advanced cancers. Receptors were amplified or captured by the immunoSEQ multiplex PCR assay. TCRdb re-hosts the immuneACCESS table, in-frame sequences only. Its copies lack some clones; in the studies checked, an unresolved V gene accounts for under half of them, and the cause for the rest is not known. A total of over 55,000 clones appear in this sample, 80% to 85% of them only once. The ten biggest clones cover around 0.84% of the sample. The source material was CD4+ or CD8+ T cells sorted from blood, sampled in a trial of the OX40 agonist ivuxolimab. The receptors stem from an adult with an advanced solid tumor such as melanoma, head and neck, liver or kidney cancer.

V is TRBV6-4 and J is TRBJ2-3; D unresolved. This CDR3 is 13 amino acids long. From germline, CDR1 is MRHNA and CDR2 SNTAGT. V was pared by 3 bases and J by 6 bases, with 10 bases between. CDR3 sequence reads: CASSEGLRDTQYF. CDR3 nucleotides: TGTGCCAGCAGTGAAGGGTTACGGGATACGCAGTATTTT.

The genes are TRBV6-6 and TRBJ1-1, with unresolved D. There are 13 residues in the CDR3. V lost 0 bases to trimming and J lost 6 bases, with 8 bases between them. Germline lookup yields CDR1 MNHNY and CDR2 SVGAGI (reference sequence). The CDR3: CASSYSSTAEAFF. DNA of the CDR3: TGTGCCAGCAGTTACTCATCAACAGCTGAAGCTTTCTTT.

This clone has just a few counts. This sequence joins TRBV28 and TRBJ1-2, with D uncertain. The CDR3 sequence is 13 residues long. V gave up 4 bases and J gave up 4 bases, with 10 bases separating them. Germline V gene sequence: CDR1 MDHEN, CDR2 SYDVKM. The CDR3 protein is CASSSPGRYGYTF. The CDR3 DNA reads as TGTGCCAGCAGTTCGCCGGGTCGCTATGGCTACACCTTC.

The CDR3 loop is CSAPGTGNTEAFF. Here the CDR3 DNA reads TGCAGCGCCCCCGGGACGGGGAACACTGAAGCTTTCTTT. V is TRBV29-1 and J is TRBJ1-1, with a weak D call TRBD1 (5 bases). The CDR3 is 13 residues long. CDR1 is SQVTM, CDR2 ANQGSEA, per germline. Trimming took off 7 bases at V and 1 base at J, with 13 bases between the two ends. The full variable domain, rest sourced from reference TRBV29-1 and TRBJ1-1, is SAVISQKPSRDICQRGTSLTIQCQVDSQVTMMFWYRQQPGQSLTLIATANQGSEATYESGFVIDKFPISRPNLTFSTLTVSNMSPEDSSIYLCSAPGTGNTEAFFGQGTRLTVV.

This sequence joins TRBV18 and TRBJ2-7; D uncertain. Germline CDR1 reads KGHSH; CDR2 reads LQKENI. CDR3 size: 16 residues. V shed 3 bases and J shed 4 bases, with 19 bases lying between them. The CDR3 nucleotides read TGTGCCAGCTCACCCATAGGGCCCGGGTCAGCTTACGAGCAGTACTTC. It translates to CASSPIGPGSAYEQYF.

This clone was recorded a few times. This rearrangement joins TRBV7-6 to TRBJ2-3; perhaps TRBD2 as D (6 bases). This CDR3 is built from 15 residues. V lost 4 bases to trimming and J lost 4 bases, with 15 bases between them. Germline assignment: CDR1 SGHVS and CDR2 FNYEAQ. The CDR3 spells CASSSSPGDPDTQYF. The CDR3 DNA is TGTGCCAGCAGCTCGTCCCCGGGAGATCCAGATACGCAGTATTTT.

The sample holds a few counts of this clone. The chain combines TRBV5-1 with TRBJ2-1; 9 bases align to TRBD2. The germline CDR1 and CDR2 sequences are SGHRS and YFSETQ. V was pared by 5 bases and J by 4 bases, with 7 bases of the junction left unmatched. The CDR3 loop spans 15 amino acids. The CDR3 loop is CASRLAGDPYNEQFF. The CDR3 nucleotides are TGCGCCAGCAGATTAGCGGGAGACCCTTACAATGAGCAGTTCTTC.

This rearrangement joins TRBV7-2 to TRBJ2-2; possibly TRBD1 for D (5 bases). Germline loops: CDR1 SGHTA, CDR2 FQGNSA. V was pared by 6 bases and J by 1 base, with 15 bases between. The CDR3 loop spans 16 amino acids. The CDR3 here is CASRSNRPENTGELFF. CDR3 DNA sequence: TGTGCCAGCAGATCCAACAGGCCTGAGAACACCGGGGAGCTGTTTTTT.

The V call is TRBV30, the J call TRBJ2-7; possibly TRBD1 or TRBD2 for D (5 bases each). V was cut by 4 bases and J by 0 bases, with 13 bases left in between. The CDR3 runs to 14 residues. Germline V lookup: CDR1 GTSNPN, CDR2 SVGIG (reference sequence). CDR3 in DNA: TGTGCCTGGACCCGGGACCTCGGCTCCTACGAGCAGTACTTC. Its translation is CAWTRDLGSYEQYF.

The DNA of the CDR3 is TGTGCCAGCGGAGACAGGGGCTACGAGCAGTACTTC. Its protein product is CASGDRGYEQYF. This chain uses TRBV6-1 with TRBJ2-7; 8 nucleotides agree with TRBD1. This CDR3 region has 12 residues. The V segment lost 8 bases and the J segment 3 bases; nucleotides outside the gene matches: 3. Looked up from germline, CDR1 is MNHNS and CDR2 is SASEGT.

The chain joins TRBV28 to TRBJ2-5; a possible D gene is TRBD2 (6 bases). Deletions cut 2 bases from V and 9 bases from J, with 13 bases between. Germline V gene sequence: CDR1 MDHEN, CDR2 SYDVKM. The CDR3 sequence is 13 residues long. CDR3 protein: CASSLVSWGAQYF. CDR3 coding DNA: TGTGCCAGCAGTTTAGTTAGTTGGGGGGCCCAGTACTTC.

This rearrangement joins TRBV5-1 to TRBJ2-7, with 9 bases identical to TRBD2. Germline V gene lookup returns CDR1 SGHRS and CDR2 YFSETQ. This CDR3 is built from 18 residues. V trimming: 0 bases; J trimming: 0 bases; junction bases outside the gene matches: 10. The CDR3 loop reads CASSLVSPSGMSSYEQYF. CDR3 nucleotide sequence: TGCGCCAGCAGCTTGGTATCGCCTAGCGGGATGAGCTCCTACGAGCAGTACTTC.

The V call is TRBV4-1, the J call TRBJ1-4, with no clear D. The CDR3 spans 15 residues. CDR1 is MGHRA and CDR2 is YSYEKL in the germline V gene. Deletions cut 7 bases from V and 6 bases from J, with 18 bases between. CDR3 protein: CASNPDDRQDEKLFF. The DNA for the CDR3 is TGCGCCAGCAATCCTGATGACCGGCAGGATGAAAAACTGTTTTTT.

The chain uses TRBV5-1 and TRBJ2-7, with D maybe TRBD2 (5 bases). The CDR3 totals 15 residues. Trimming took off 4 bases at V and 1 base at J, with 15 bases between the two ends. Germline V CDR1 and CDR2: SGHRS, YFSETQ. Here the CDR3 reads CASSPKVERSYEQYF. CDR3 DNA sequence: TGCGCCAGCAGCCCGAAAGTCGAGCGGTCCTACGAGCAGTACTTC.

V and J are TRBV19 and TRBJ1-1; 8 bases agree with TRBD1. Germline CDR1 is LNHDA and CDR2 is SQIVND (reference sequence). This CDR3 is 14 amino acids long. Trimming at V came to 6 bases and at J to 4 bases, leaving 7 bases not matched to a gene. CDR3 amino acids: CASRKTGVGTEAFF. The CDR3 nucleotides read TGTGCCAGTAGAAAGACAGGGGTTGGCACTGAAGCTTTCTTT.

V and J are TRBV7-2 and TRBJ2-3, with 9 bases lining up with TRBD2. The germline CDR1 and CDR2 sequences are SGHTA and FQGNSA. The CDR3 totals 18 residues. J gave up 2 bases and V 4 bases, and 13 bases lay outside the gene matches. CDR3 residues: CASSSPLGAGGDTDTQYF. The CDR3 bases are TGTGCCAGCAGCTCGCCCTTGGGGGCGGGGGGGGACACAGATACGCAGTATTTT. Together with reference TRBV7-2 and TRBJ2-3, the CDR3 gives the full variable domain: GAGVSQSPSNKVTEKGKDVELRCDPISGHTALYWYRQSLGQGLEFLIYFQGNSAPDKSGLPSDRFSAERTGGSVSTLTIQRTQQEDSAVYLCASSSPLGAGGDTDTQYFGPGTRLTVL.

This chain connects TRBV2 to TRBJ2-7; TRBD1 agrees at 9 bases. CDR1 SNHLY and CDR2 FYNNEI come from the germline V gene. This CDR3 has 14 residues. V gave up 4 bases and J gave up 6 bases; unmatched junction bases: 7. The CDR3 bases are TGTGCCAGCAGTGTGACAGGGGGAGTAGGCGAGCAGTACTTC. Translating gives CASSVTGGVGEQYF.

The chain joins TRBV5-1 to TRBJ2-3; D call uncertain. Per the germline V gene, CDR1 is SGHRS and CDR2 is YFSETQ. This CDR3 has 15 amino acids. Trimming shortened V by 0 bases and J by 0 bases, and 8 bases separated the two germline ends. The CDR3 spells CASSLGLPSTDTQYF. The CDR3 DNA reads TGCGCCAGCAGCTTGGGGCTACCTAGCACAGATACGCAGTATTTT.

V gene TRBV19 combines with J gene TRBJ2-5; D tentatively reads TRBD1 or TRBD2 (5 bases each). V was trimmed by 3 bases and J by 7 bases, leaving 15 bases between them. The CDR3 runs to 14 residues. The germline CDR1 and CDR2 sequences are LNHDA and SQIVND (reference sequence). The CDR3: CASSIGRLGGTQYF. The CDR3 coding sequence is TGTGCCAGTAGTATTGGCCGGCTTGGGGGGACCCAGTACTTC.